One T cell receptor (beta chain) is described in this entry. Its specificity is unknown. Only in-frame clones appear in the TCRdb table, and some are missing; sequencing was by immunoSEQ multiplex PCR. Of about 88,000 clones in the sample, about two thirds were seen once. The entry originates in a study of radiotherapy plus CTLA-4 blockade in lung cancer. On the study more broadly: In less than 20% of patients, objective responses were seen; approximately 31% had disease control. Regarding the study as a whole: Together with interferon-beta, which increased in serum after radiation, early dynamic changes in blood T cell clones were reportedly the best predictors of response. In blood, after radiotherapy plus ipilimumab, tumor-derived TCR clones expanded.

Enrolled patients, whose metastatic non-small-cell lung cancer was chemo-refractory, received focal radiation plus CTLA-4 blockade with ipilimumab. The receptor was isolated from a human donor with non-small cell lung cancer that progressed on radiotherapy plus ipilimumab. Source: peripheral blood, taken from a patient treated with radiotherapy plus ipilimumab.

The CDR3 region is CASSREAYEQYF. The CDR3 DNA follows: TGCGCCAGCAGCCGGGAGGCCTACGAGCAGTACTTC. The V call is TRBV5-1, the J call TRBJ2-7, with 7 bases matching TRBD2. The CDR3 spans 12 residues. V lost 4 bases and J lost 2; bases outside the gene matches: 0. CDR1 and CDR2 (germline): SGHRS, YFSETQ.